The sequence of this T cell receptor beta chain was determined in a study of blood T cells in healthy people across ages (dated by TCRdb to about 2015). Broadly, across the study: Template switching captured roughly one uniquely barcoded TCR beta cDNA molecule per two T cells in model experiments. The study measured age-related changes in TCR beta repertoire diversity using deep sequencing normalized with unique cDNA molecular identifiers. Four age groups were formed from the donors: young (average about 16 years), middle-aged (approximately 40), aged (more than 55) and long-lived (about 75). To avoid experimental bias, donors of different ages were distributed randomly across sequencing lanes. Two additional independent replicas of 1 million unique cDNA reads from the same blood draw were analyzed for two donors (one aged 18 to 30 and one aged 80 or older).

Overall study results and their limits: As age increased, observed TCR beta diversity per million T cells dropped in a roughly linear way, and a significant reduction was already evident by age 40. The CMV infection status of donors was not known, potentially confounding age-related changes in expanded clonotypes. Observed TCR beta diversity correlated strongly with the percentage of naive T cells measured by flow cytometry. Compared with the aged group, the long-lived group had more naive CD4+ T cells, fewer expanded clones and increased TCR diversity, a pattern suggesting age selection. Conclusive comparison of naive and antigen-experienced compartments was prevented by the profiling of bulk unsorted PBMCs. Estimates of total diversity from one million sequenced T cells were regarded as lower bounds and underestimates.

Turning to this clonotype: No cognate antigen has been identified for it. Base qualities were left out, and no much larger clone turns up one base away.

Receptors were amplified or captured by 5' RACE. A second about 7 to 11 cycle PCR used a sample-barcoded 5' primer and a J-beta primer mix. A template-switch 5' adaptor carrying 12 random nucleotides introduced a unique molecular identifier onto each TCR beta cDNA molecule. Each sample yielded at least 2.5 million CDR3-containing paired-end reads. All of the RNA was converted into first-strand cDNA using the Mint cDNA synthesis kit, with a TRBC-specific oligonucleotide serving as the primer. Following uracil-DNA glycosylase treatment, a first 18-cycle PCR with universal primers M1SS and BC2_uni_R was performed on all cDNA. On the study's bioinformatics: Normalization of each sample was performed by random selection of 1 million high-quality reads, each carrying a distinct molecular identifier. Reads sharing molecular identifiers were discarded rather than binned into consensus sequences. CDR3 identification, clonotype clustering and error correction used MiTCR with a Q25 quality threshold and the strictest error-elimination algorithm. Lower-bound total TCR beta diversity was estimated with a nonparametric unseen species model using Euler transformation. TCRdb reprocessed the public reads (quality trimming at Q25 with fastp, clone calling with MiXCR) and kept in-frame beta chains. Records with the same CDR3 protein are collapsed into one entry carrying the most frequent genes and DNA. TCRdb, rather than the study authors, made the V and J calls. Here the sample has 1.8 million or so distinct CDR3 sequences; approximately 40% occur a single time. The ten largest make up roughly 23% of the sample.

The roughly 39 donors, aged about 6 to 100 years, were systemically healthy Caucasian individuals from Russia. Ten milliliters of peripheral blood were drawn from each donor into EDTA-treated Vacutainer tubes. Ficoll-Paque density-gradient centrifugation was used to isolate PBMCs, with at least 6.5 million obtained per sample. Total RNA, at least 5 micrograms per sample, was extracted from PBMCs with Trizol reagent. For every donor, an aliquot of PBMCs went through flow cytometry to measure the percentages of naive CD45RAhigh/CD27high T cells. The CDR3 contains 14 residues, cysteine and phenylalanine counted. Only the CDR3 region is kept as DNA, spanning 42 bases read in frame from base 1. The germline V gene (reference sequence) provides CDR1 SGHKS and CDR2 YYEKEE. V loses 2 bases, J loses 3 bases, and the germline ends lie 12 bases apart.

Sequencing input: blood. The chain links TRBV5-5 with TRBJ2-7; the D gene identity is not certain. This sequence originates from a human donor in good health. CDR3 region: CASSFQSINYEQYF. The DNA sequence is TGTGCCAGCAGCTTCCAGTCAATAAACTACGAGCAGTACTTC.